This T cell receptor (beta chain) was retrieved from a study of blood T cell repertoires in COVID-19. Study context: Whether acute or convalescent, the COVID-19 samples came from the United States, Italy and Spain. From T cells, B-cell-depleted T cells, or PBMCs came the material, which was cDNA or gDNA.

This CDR3 is 15 amino acids long. CDR1 and CDR2 from the germline V gene are KGHSH and LQKENI. With V trimmed by 6 bases and J by 0 bases, 5 bases remained unmatched. As processed by the authors: Cell counts per sample came from amplifying reference gene primers. Clones were sequenced by immunoSEQ multiplex PCR, and TCRdb holds only the in-frame ones, with some missing. V and J calls and clone size are as listed in that table; D and trimming were resolved from the DNA. This repertoire shows about 90,000 clones, approximately 80% found once; its top ten account for about an eighth. The TCR was taken from a woman in her sixties or seventies with active or convalescent COVID-19. The sequenced sample was peripheral blood. V and J are TRBV18 and TRBJ1-1; 9 nucleotides line up with TRBD1. The CDR3 sequence: CASSQQGALNTEAFF. Here the CDR3 DNA reads TGTGCCAGCTCGCAACAGGGGGCCCTGAACACTGAAGCTTTCTTT. The full variable domain, completed using reference TRBV18 and TRBJ1-1, is NAGVMQNPRHLVRRRGQEARLRCSPMKGHSHVYWYRQLPEEGLKFMVYLQKENIIDESGMPKERFSAEFPKEGPSILRIQQVVRGDSAAYFCASSQQGALNTEAFFGQGTRLTVV.